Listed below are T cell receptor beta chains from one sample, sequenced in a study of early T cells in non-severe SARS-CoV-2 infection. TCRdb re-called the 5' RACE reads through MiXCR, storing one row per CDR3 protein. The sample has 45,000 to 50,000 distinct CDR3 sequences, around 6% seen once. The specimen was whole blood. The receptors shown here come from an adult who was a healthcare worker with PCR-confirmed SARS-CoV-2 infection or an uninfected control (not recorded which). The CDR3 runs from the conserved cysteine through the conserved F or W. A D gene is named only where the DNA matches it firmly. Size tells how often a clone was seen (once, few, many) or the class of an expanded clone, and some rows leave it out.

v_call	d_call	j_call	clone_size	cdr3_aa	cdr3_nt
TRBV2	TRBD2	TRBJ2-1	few	CASSVTSGSGNEQFF	TGTGCCAGCAGTGTTACTAGCGGGAGCGGGAATGAGCAGTTCTTC
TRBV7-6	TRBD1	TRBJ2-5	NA	CASSFSSGGKLETQYF	TGTGCCAGCAGCTTTTCATCAGGGGGCAAGTTAGAGACCCAGTACTTC
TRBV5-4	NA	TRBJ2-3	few	CASSVQSRADTQYF	TGTGCCAGCAGTGTCCAGTCGAGGGCAGATACGCAGTATTTT
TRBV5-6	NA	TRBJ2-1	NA	CASSLAIRNEQFF	TGTGCCAGCAGCTTGGCCATAAGGAATGAGCAGTTCTTC
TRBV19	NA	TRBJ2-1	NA	CASSPRGQGIGYNEQFF	TGTGCCAGTAGTCCAAGAGGTCAGGGGATCGGCTACAATGAGCAGTTCTTC
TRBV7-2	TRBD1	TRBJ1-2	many	CASSLEGQGYGYTF	TGTGCCAGCAGCTTAGAGGGACAGGGTTATGGCTACACCTTC
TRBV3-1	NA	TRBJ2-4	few	CASSQEGAGAAKNIQYF	TGTGCCAGCAGCCAAGAGGGGGCAGGGGCGGCCAAAAACATTCAGTACTTC
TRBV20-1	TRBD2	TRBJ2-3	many	CSASGGAGTDTQYF	TGCAGTGCCTCGGGGGGAGCCGGCACAGATACGCAGTATTTT
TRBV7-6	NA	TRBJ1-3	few	CASSGWLSGNTIYF	TGTGCCAGCAGCGGATGGCTCTCTGGAAACACCATATATTTT
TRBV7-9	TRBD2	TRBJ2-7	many	CASRSSGSSYEQYF	TGTGCCAGCAGATCTAGCGGGAGTTCCTACGAGCAGTACTTC